These T cell receptor beta chains were read from a single sample in a study of follicular helper T cells after annual influenza vaccination. Sequenced by immunoSEQ multiplex PCR; TCRdb stores in-frame clones only, minus some. The table lists 9,900 or so clones, roughly 80% of them singletons. Sequencing used CXCR5- memory CD4+ T cells sorted from blood, obtained 6 weeks after influenza vaccination. The source of these receptors is an adult who received the influenza vaccine. Each CDR3 is given with its conserved first and last residue. The order of the fields is J gene, V gene, clone size, D gene, CDR3 DNA, CDR3 protein. A D gene is named only where the DNA matches it firmly. Not all rows give a size; the values are once, few, many and, for expanded clones, a class.

TRBJ1-2 TRBV5-6 NA NA TGTGCCAGCAGCTCCGCACCGGGGGCGCGGGGCTATGGCTACACCTTC CASSSAPGARGYGYTF
TRBJ1-2 TRBV18 NA TRBD1 TGTGCCAGCTCACCGGACAGGGTTGGCTACACCTTC CASSPDRVGYTF
TRBJ2-3 TRBV9 NA TRBD1 TGTGCCAGCAGCCCGTCGACAGGGACAGATACGCAGTATTTT CASSPSTGTDTQYF
TRBJ2-3 TRBV9 once TRBD2 TGTGCCAGCAGCGTAGGATACGCGGGGGGTACCGATACGCAGTATTTT CASSVGYAGGTDTQYF
TRBJ1-1 TRBV11-3 NA NA TGTGCCAGCAGCCGGGCGGGGTGGGGACTCTCTCCCACTGAAGCTTTCTTT CASSRAGWGLSPTEAFF
TRBJ1-6 TRBV23-1 NA TRBD1 TGCGCCAGCAGTCAACGAAACAGGGGAAACAATTCACCCCTCCACTTT CASSQRNRGNNSPLHF
TRBJ1-3 TRBV7-2 once TRBD1 TGTGCCAGCAGCCCCAACAGGGGGCGCATGGGAAACACCATATATTTT CASSPNRGRMGNTIYF
TRBJ1-5 TRBV2 NA NA TGTGCCAGCAGTAAGGACCCAGGGGGCAATCAGCCCCAGCATTTT CASSKDPGGNQPQHF
TRBJ1-2 TRBV6-1 NA NA TGTGCCAGCAGTGAAGGTGGGGGTGGCTATGGCTACACCTTC CASSEGGGGYGYTF
TRBJ1-5 TRBV10-3 NA NA TGTGCCATCAGTGAGTCTGGGGCGAGCAATCAGCCCCAGCATTTT CAISESGASNQPQHF
TRBJ2-7 TRBV29-1 once NA TGCAGCGTTGGCGCAGGTTACTACGAGCAGTACTTC CSVGAGYYEQYF
TRBJ1-4 TRBV5-8 NA TRBD1 TGTGCCAGCAGCTTGGGACAGGGAGTCGGAAAACTGTTTTTT CASSLGQGVGKLFF
TRBJ2-5 TRBV20-1 NA TRBD2 TGCAGTGCGGAGCGGGGCGAGACCCAGTACTTC CSAERGETQYF
TRBJ1-6 TRBV10-3 few NA TGTGCCATCAGTGCACGACAGCGGGATAATTCACCCCTCCACTTT CAISARQRDNSPLHF
TRBJ2-3 TRBV9 NA NA TGTGCCAGCAGCGTAGAATGGGCAGTCACAGATACGCAGTATTTT CASSVEWAVTDTQYF
TRBJ1-1 TRBV7-2 NA NA TGTGCCAGCAGCCCCCAGGGAGGGTTCGTGGAAGCTTTCTTT CASSPQGGFVEAFF